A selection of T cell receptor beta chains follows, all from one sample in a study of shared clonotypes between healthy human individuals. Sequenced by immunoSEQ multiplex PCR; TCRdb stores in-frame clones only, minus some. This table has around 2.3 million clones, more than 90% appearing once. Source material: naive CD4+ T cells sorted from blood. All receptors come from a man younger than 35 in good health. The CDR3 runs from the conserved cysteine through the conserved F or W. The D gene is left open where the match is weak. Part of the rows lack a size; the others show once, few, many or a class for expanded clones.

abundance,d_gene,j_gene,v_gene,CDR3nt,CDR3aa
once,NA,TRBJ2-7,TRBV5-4,TGTGCCAGCAGCCCTCTTACTGGCGAGCAGTACTTC,CASSPLTGEQYF
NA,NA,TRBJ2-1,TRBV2,TGTGCCAGCAGCCGCATCCGGCCGCGGGCGGGGTACAATGAGCAGTTCTTC,CASSRIRPRAGYNEQFF
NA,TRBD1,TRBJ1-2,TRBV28,TGTGCCAGCAGTTCACAGGGGCCTTACCTCTATGGCTACACCTTC,CASSSQGPYLYGYTF
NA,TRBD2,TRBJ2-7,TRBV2,TGTGCCAGCAGAGTTAGCGGGGGCCCCTACGAGCAGTACTTC,CASRVSGGPYEQYF
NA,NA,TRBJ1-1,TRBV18,TGTGCCAGCTCAGCAACGGACAGTGCGCGTGAAGCTTTCTTT,CASSATDSAREAFF
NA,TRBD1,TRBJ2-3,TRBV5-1,TGCGCCAGCAGCTTGACAGGGACAGGGGAGGCAGATACGCAGTATTTT,CASSLTGTGEADTQYF
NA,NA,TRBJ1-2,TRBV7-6,TGTGCCAGCAGCCCCGGGGTGGAGTTATATGGCTACACCTTC,CASSPGVELYGYTF
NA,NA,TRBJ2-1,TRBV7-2,TGTGCCAGCAGCCAAGGGAGCGCAGTTGGCAATGAGCAGTTCTTC,CASSQGSAVGNEQFF
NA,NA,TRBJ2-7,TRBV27,TGTGCCAGCAGTCCCTCTAGGGTTCTATCCTACGAGCAGTACTTC,CASSPSRVLSYEQYF
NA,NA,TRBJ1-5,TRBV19,TGTGCCAGTAGTATAGTCTACGACAGTAGCAATCAGCCCCAGCATTTT,CASSIVYDSSNQPQHF
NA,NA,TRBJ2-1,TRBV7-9,TGTGCCAGCAGCCCGCGTGGCACCCGGACGGGTGAGCAGTTCTTC,CASSPRGTRTGEQFF
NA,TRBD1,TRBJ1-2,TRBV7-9,TGTGCCAGCAGCCCGAACGACAGGCCGGGACAGGGAGGGCGCTACACCTTC,CASSPNDRPGQGGRYTF
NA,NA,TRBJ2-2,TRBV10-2,TGCGCCAGCAGTGAGTCAACTGGGCGCGGGGTCCGGGGCACCGGGGAGCTGTTTTTT,CASSESTGRGVRGTGELFF
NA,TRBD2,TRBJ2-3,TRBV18,TGTGCCAGCTCACCGGTCCTAGCGGAAAGCACAGATACGCAGTATTTT,CASSPVLAESTDTQYF
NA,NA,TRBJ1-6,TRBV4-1,TGCGCCAGCAGTCGCACAACACAGGGTAATTCACCCCTCCACTTT,CASSRTTQGNSPLHF
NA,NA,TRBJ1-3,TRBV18,TGTGCCAGCTCACCGCTGGGTGGTGAGGGGTCCTCTGGAAACACCATATATTTT,CASSPLGGEGSSGNTIYF